Listed here are 11 T cell receptor beta chains from one sample, sequenced in a study of tumour-infiltrating T cells in Burkitt lymphoma. Generated by immunoSEQ multiplex PCR, the TCRdb table keeps only in-frame clones and is missing some. The sample records about 14,000 clones, roughly 75% being singletons. Material for sequencing was tumor tissue. The receptors stem from a human donor with diffuse large B-cell lymphoma.

The chain joins TRBV14 to TRBJ1-1, with unresolved D. Per the germline V gene, CDR1 is SGHDN and CDR2 is FVKESK. V lost 0 bases to trimming and J lost 0 bases, with 17 bases between them. This CDR3 has 18 residues. In DNA, the CDR3 is TGTGCCAGCAGCCAAGATGGGGTACTTGGGGAAGTGAACACTGAAGCTTTCTTT. This codes for CASSQDGVLGEVNTEAFF.

In this sample, this clone is medium-sized. This chain uses TRBV6-5 with TRBJ2-7, with 9 bases that match TRBD1. The CDR3 loop spans 14 amino acids. Per the germline V gene, CDR1 is MNHEY and CDR2 is SVGAGI. V shed 4 bases, J shed 5 bases, and the junction held 6 bases outside the gene matches. The DNA of the CDR3 is TGTGCCAGCAGTTTGCGGGACAGGGCCGACGAGCAGTACTTC. As protein: CASSLRDRADEQYF.

The gene calls are TRBV27 and TRBJ2-3, with TRBD2 matching 9 bases. Germline assignment: CDR1 MNHEY and CDR2 SMNVEV (reference sequence). This CDR3 is 18 amino acids long. V trimming: 5 bases; J trimming: 6 bases; junction bases outside the gene matches: 18. The CDR3 region has the DNA TGTGCCAGCAGTCCGGCGGGAGGGCCGGGGTTGATCATCGATACGCAGTATTTT. It codes for CASSPAGGPGLIIDTQYF.

This rearrangement joins TRBV9 to TRBJ1-2, with D perhaps TRBD1 (6 bases). Between the trimmed V and J ends, which lost 7 bases and 4 bases, there was a span of 17 bases. The CDR3 has 14 residues. Germline values: CDR1 SGDLS, CDR2 YYNGEE. This CDR3 reads CASRSRGASYGYTF. Written as DNA, the CDR3 is TGTGCCAGCCGGAGTCGGGGGGCGAGCTATGGCTACACCTTC.

The chain couples TRBV4-1 to TRBJ2-1; unclear D gene. CDR1 MGHRA and CDR2 YSYEKL come from the germline V gene. V lost 0 bases to trimming and J lost 0 bases, with 6 bases between them. The CDR3 is made up of 15 amino acids. CDR3 sequence (DNA): TGCGCCAGCAGCCAAGAGGACCTCTCCTACAATGAGCAGTTCTTC. This sequence encodes CASSQEDLSYNEQFF.

The V and J genes are TRBV7-9 and TRBJ2-1; TRBD1 matches at 7 bases. Germline V lookup: CDR1 SEHNR, CDR2 FQNEAQ (reference sequence). With 5 bases clipped from V and 5 bases from J, the junction kept 6 bases outside the gene matches. CDR3 length equals 14 residues. The CDR3 sequence is CASSPGQSNNEQFF. The CDR3 coding sequence is TGTGCCAGCAGCCCGGGACAGTCAAACAATGAGCAGTTCTTC.

The CDR3 is CSVIGQGSYGYTF. The CDR3 coding sequence is TGCAGCGTTATAGGACAGGGTAGCTATGGCTACACCTTC. The chain combines TRBV29-1 with TRBJ1-2; TRBD1 matches at 8 bases. J was trimmed by 4 bases and V by 5 bases; bases with no gene match: 6. Germline V gives CDR1 SQVTM, CDR2 ANQGSEA. The CDR3 length is 13 residues.

The V and J genes are TRBV7-9 and TRBJ2-1, with 7 bases matching TRBD1. CDR3 size: 15 residues. With V trimmed by 1 base and J by 8 bases, 8 bases remained unmatched. Per the germline V gene, CDR1 is SEHNR and CDR2 is FQNEAQ (reference sequence). The CDR3 DNA reads as TGTGCCAGCAGCTTAGTCACAGGGGCTAGGGATGAGCAGTTCTTC. The encoded protein is CASSLVTGARDEQFF.

CDR3: CASGAGTAVNEQFF. The CDR3 coding sequence is TGTGCCAGCGGCGCCGGGACCGCTGTGAATGAGCAGTTCTTC. The rearrangement links TRBV2 to TRBJ2-1, with D possibly being TRBD1 or TRBD2 (5 bases each). V was pared by 8 bases and J by 7 bases, with 18 bases between. CDR1 SNHLY and CDR2 FYNNEI come from the germline V gene. The CDR3 is 14 amino acids.

By share of the sample, this clone is medium-sized (0.01 to 0.1%). One junction end disagrees with the germline gene, perhaps due to a read error. V is TRBV5-4 and J is TRBJ1-1, with a possible D match to TRBD1 (5 bases). Germline V gene sequence: CDR1 SGHNT, CDR2 YYREEE (reference sequence). The CDR3 is 8 residues long. The CDR3 region has the DNA TGTGCCGGAGGTGCGGGGGTCTTT. Translation gives CAGGAGVF.

V usage is TRBV5-1 and J usage is TRBJ2-1; tentatively, D is TRBD1 or TRBD2 (6 bases each). The V and J ends lost 5 bases and 0 bases respectively, with 12 bases between them. The CDR3 runs 15 residues. Germline V lookup: CDR1 SGHRS, CDR2 YFSETQ. The CDR3 DNA is TGCGCCAGCAGTTCCGGGGGCAGCTCCTACAATGAGCAGTTCTTC. Translation: CASSSGGSSYNEQFF. Filled out from reference TRBV5-1 and TRBJ2-1, the complete variable domain reads KAGVTQTPRYLIKTRGQQVTLSCSPISGHRSVSWYQQTPGQGLQFLFEYFSETQRNKGNFPGRFSGRQFSNSRSEMNVSTLELGDSALYLCASSSGGSSYNEQFFGPGTRLTVL.